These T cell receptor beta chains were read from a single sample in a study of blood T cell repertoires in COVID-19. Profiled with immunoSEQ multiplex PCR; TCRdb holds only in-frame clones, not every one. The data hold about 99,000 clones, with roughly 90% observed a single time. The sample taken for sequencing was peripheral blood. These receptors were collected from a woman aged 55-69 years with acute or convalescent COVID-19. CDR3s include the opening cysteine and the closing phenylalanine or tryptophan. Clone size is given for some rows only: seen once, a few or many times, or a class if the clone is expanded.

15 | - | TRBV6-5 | CASSYGRERADTQYF
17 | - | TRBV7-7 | CASSSAPPGLAVHEQYF
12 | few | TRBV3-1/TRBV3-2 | CASSISVYEQYF
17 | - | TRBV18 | CASSPRGRLGRDTEAFF
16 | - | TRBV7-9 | CASSLAGHPFRGGYTF
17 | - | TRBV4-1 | CASSPGTRTSATSEAFF
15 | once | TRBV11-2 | CASSLGRYLSNEQYF
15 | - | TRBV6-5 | CASHPGLGRGDTQYF
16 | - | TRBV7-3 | CASSLRAGGPWETQYF
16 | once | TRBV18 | CASSPQSGTGSYGYTF
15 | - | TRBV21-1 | CASSKGRTGDPKLFF
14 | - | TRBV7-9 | CASSRGQGWQPQHF
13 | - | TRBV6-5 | CAIHGQENSPLHF
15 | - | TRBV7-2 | CASSLGLAGTDTQYF
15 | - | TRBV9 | CASSVVGALTDTQYF
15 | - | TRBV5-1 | CASSLTPTVNTEAFF
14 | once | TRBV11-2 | CASSRTPIGSEQFF